This T cell receptor (beta chain) appears in the sequencing data of a study of Tregs in tolerant kidney transplant recipients. Study-wide results and caveats: The small number of patients limits these findings pending further validation. In tolerant patients, donor-specific Tregs outgrew total Tregs, suggesting antigen-driven expansion.

The germline V gene has CDR1 MGHDK and CDR2 SYGVNS. The CDR3 runs 12 residues. Trimming shortened V by 6 bases and J by 2 bases, and 6 bases separated the two germline ends. Unstimulated regulatory T cells (CD4+CD25+CD127-), CD4+CD25- non-regulatory cells, CD4 and CD8 cells were FACS-sorted from thawed PBMCs. Before regulatory T cell sorting, thawed PBMCs rested overnight at 37°C in roughly 200 IU/ml IL-2. Repertoires were generated with immunoSEQ multiplex PCR, while TCRdb's copy carries only in-frame clones and drops some. The sample has fewer than 80,000 clones; under 98% are singletons. This clone was recorded once. The antigen is undetermined.

The TCR was taken from a human donor who received a combined kidney and bone marrow transplant. This rearrangement joins TRBV25-1 to TRBJ2-3; the D is unclear. This specimen consisted of Tregs from blood, obtained before the transplant. The CDR3 DNA reads as TGTGCCAGCAGGAAGCACACAGATACGCAGTATTTT. It codes for CASRKHTDTQYF.